This T cell receptor beta chain was recovered during a study of CD8+ T cells in alopecia areata. About the research overall: Treated patients took oral tofacitinib at 5 to 10 mg twice daily.

As to this clone: Its target is not known.

Study-level points and caveats: Affected scalp, especially in alopecia totalis/universalis, had a higher clonality than normal scalp did. Sharing of TCRs across patients appeared less clear than in mice, possibly for HLA-related reasons.

RNA extraction was followed by reverse transcription into cDNA, which acted as the sequencing template. Here immunoSEQ multiplex PCR was the method, and the copy in TCRdb shows in-frame clones only, minus some. The sample gives about 180,000 clones, almost 65% of which show up once; over 1.5% is in the top ten. Germline V CDR1 and CDR2: SQVTM, ANQGSEA. The ends were cut back, 4 bases at V and 0 bases at J, with 9 bases in the middle. The CDR3 length is 13 residues. The sequence derives from a human donor with alopecia areata. This chain uses TRBV29-1 with TRBJ1-1; D not resolved. The sample consisted of CD4+ T cells sorted from blood, taken at week 0. CDR3 in DNA: TGCAGCGTTGTCGTGCAGGTGAACACTGAAGCTTTCTTT. It yields the protein CSVVVQVNTEAFF.